The 27 T cell receptor beta chains reported below all come from one sample, sequenced in a study of cytomegalovirus exposure and HLA in healthy donors. Amplification used 60 Vbeta primers and 13 Jbeta primers. Sequencing was performed with immunoSEQ multiplex PCR; in TCRdb, only in-frame clones are kept and a portion is missing. Of about 110,000 clones in the sample, around three quarters were seen once. Source material: PBMCs. The receptor set was obtained from a woman aged 18-30 years in good health and CMV-seropositive.

This chain connects TRBV5-1 to TRBJ1-2, with 8 bases matching TRBD1. After removal of 7 bases from V and 3 bases from J, the junction contained 8 bases not matched to a gene. Germline V gene sequence: CDR1 SGHRS, CDR2 YFSETQ. CDR3 length: 14 residues. The CDR3 region has the DNA TGCGCCAGCGGATCTACAGGGGGGGACTATGGCTACACCTTC. Translation gives CASGSTGGDYGYTF.

J is TRBJ2-1 and V is TRBV4-1; possibly TRBD1 for D (5 bases). The germline V gene has CDR1 MGHRA and CDR2 YSYEKL. V gave up 0 bases and J gave up 2 bases, with 5 bases separating them. The CDR3 totals 14 residues. The CDR3: CASSQDRAYNEQFF. The CDR3 bases are TGCGCCAGCAGCCAAGACAGGGCCTACAATGAGCAGTTCTTC.

This chain connects TRBV6-5 to TRBJ2-5; a possible D gene is TRBD1 (7 bases). The assigned J gene may be wrong: the sequence end matches TRBJ2-7 better. This CDR3 is built from 14 residues. Per germline, CDR1 MNHEY and CDR2 SVGAGI. The CDR3 DNA is TGTGCCAGCACCGCGGGGACAGCCCCATACGAGCAGTACTTC. This gives the protein CASTAGTAPYEQYF.

V usage is TRBV18 and J usage is TRBJ1-1; TRBD1 aligns across 9 bases. This CDR3 is 15 amino acids long. V was clipped by 8 bases and J by 0 bases; unmatched bases: 7. Per the germline V gene, CDR1 is KGHSH and CDR2 is LQKENI. The DNA of the CDR3 is TGTGCCAGCGACCGGGACAGGGCCATGAACACTGAAGCTTTCTTT. Protein: CASDRDRAMNTEAFF.

The CDR3 DNA sequence: TGCGCCAGCAGCCAAGGCAGGGGCCGGGCGGTGTACAATGAGCAGTTCTTC. The encoded protein is CASSQGRGRAVYNEQFF. The chain employs TRBV4-1 and TRBJ2-1; a possible D gene is TRBD1 (6 bases). The V gene's germline CDR1 is MGHRA and CDR2 YSYEKL. The V end was cut by 1 base, the J end by 4 bases, with 17 bases between. The CDR3 length is 17 residues.

J is TRBJ1-2 and V is TRBV6-1; tentatively, D is TRBD1 (5 bases). V was cut by 6 bases and J by 10 bases, with 15 bases left in between. This CDR3 region has 12 residues. Germline assignment: CDR1 MNHNS and CDR2 SASEGT. CDR3 residues: CASSPGGALYTF. CDR3 sequence (DNA): TGTGCCAGCAGCCCTGGAGGGGCCCTCTACACCTTC.

V and J are TRBV19 and TRBJ2-5; 8 nucleotides agree with TRBD1. J was trimmed by 2 bases and V by 6 bases; bases with no gene match: 5. This CDR3 comprises 14 residues. Per germline, CDR1 LNHDA and CDR2 SQIVND (reference sequence). This chain's CDR3 is CASRRDRQQETQYF. DNA for the CDR3: TGTGCCAGTAGACGGGACAGGCAACAAGAGACCCAGTACTTC.

The chain recombines TRBV29-1 with TRBJ2-1; a weak D match, TRBD1 (5 bases). Per germline, CDR1 SQVTM and CDR2 ANQGSEA. The germline V and J ends were trimmed by 5 bases and 1 base, with 15 bases remaining between them. The CDR3 length is 15 residues. The CDR3 is CSVSDTFSSYNEQFF. CDR3 bases: TGCAGCGTTTCGGACACATTTAGTTCCTACAATGAGCAGTTCTTC.

The chain couples TRBV5-5 to TRBJ2-7, with TRBD2 as a possible D gene (7 bases). Germline lookup yields CDR1 SGHKS and CDR2 YYEKEE (reference sequence). The V end was cut by 4 bases, the J end by 2 bases, with 19 bases between. The CDR3 is 16 amino acids. CDR3 protein: CASSPLGGQTAYEQYF. Written as DNA, the CDR3 is TGTGCCAGCAGCCCGTTGGGGGGGCAGACCGCCTACGAGCAGTACTTC.

V gene TRBV7-9 combines with J gene TRBJ2-1; 9 bases line up with TRBD2. J was trimmed by 0 bases and V by 1 base; bases with no gene match: 4. Germline V gives CDR1 SEHNR, CDR2 FQNEAQ (reference sequence). The CDR3 totals 17 residues. CDR3 DNA sequence: TGTGCCAGCAGCTTAGGCAGCGGGAGGCCCTCCTACAATGAGCAGTTCTTC. Its translation: CASSLGSGRPSYNEQFF. The full variable domain, in which reference TRBV7-9 and TRBJ2-1 provide the parts outside the CDR3, is DTGVSQNPRHKITKRGQNVTFRCDPISEHNRLYWYRQTLGQGPEFLTYFQNEAQLEKSRLLSDRFSAERPKGSFSTLEIQRTEQGDSAMYLCASSLGSGRPSYNEQFFGPGTRLTVL.

This chain connects TRBV20-1 to TRBJ2-1; TRBD2 agrees at 7 bases. Looked up from germline, CDR1 is DFQATT and CDR2 is SNEGSKA (reference sequence). The CDR3 length is 11 residues. The CDR3 reads CGGGNYNEQFF. The CDR3, as DNA: TGCGGGGGGGGGAACTACAATGAGCAGTTCTTC.

This rearrangement joins TRBV2 to TRBJ1-2; weak D call: TRBD1 (5 bases). This CDR3 is built from 14 residues. Germline V CDR1 and CDR2: SNHLY, FYNNEI. V dropped 5 bases and J dropped 5 bases, with 15 bases sitting between them. The CDR3 spells CASSPTDTIYGYTF. The CDR3 DNA sequence: TGTGCCAGCAGTCCGACAGATACCATTTATGGCTACACCTTC. The complete variable domain, with remaining parts taken from reference TRBV2 and TRBJ1-2, reads EPEVTQTPSHQVTQMGQEVILRCVPISNHLYFYWYRQILGQKVEFLVSFYNNEISEKSEIFDDQFSVERPDGSNFTLKIRSTKLEDSAMYFCASSPTDTIYGYTFGSGTRLTVV.

This sequence joins TRBV19 and TRBJ2-6; tentative D call: TRBD1 (6 bases). The length of the CDR3 is 16 residues. Germline values: CDR1 LNHDA, CDR2 SQIVND (reference sequence). V was clipped by 10 bases and J by 0 bases, with 16 bases between them. The CDR3 here is CATYGQPYSGANVLTF. The CDR3 nucleotides are TGTGCCACCTACGGACAGCCCTACTCTGGGGCCAACGTCCTGACTTTC.

This clone was recorded a few times. This chain links TRBV20-1 with TRBJ1-1; D ambiguous. The CDR3 totals 8 residues. CDR1 and CDR2 (germline): DFQATT, SNEGSKA (reference sequence). The V gene lost 8 bases and the J gene lost 7 bases, with 5 bases spanning the gap. The CDR3 bases are TGCAGTTCAGGTGAAGCTTTCTTT. Residues: CSSGEAFF.

This rearrangement joins TRBV10-3 to TRBJ2-7, with D unresolved. The CDR3 sequence is 11 residues long. Germline lookup yields CDR1 ENHRY and CDR2 SYGVKD. Trimming cost V 10 bases and J 6 bases, with 13 bases left between them. CDR3 DNA: TGTGCCACCGCCTTTGGCGGCGAGCAGTACTTC. It specifies CATAFGGEQYF.

V and J are TRBV7-6 and TRBJ2-2; 10 positions match TRBD2. CDR1 SGHVS and CDR2 FNYEAQ come from the germline V gene. The V segment lost 3 bases and the J segment 5 bases; nucleotides outside the gene matches: 3. This CDR3 has 15 amino acids. The CDR3 here is CASSLGLARTGELFF. The CDR3 DNA is TGTGCCAGCAGCTTGGGACTAGCGAGAACCGGGGAGCTGTTTTTT.

This chain connects TRBV28 to TRBJ1-5; the D gene is possibly TRBD1 (5 bases). The CDR3 has 13 residues. V lost 2 bases to trimming and J lost 7 bases, with 9 bases between them. CDR1 is MDHEN, CDR2 SYDVKM, per germline. The CDR3 sequence is CASSLAGVQPQHF. CDR3 sequence (DNA): TGTGCCAGCAGTTTAGCGGGGGTCCAGCCCCAGCATTTT.

J is TRBJ2-7 and V is TRBV4-1, with D tentatively TRBD2 (5 bases). Germline V gives CDR1 MGHRA, CDR2 YSYEKL. V lost 0 bases, J lost 2 bases, and 11 bases lay in between. The CDR3 is 15 amino acids. Here the CDR3 DNA reads TGCGCCAGCAGCCAAGAGGCGGGCAAAACCTACGAGCAGTACTTC. Encoded protein: CASSQEAGKTYEQYF.

The chain recombines TRBV19 with TRBJ2-7, with a weak D call TRBD1 (5 bases). CDR1 LNHDA and CDR2 SQIVND come from the germline V gene (reference sequence). V lost 5 bases and J 5 bases, leaving 16 bases between the germline ends. This CDR3 region has 14 residues. Here the CDR3 reads CASSSGWIVDEQYF. The CDR3 DNA is TGTGCCAGTAGTTCAGGGTGGATTGTGGACGAGCAGTACTTC.

The DNA for the CDR3 is TGCGCCAGCAGCTTGTGGACAGCCGAAAGGTTGGGCACTGAAGCTTTCTTT. It yields the protein CASSLWTAERLGTEAFF. The chain couples TRBV5-1 to TRBJ1-1; a possible D gene is TRBD1 (6 bases). This CDR3 spans 17 amino acids. Germline assignment: CDR1 SGHRS and CDR2 YFSETQ. V was cut by 1 base and J by 4 bases, with 20 bases left in between. The entire variable domain, with the rest obtained from reference TRBV5-1 and TRBJ1-1, is as follows: KAGVTQTPRYLIKTRGQQVTLSCSPISGHRSVSWYQQTPGQGLQFLFEYFSETQRNKGNFPGRFSGRQFSNSRSEMNVSTLELGDSALYLCASSLWTAERLGTEAFFGQGTRLTVV.

The chain is built from TRBV7-9 and TRBJ2-7; TRBD2 aligns across 11 bases. V shed 3 bases, J shed 1 base, and the junction held 5 bases outside the gene matches. Germline-derived CDR1 and CDR2 are SEHNR and FQNEAQ (reference sequence). This CDR3 comprises 16 residues. CDR3 in DNA: TGTGCCAGCAGCTTCGCGACTAGCGGGATTTCCTACGAGCAGTACTTC. The encoded protein is CASSFATSGISYEQYF.

The V gene is TRBV11-2, the J gene TRBJ1-2; weak D call: TRBD1 (5 bases). The ends were cut back, 3 bases at V and 0 bases at J, with 11 bases in the middle. Germline-derived CDR1 and CDR2 are SGHAT and FQNNGV. The CDR3 totals 15 residues. The CDR3 DNA reads as TGTGCCAGCAGCTTCCGACAGCAGACTAACTATGGCTACACCTTC. It is translated as CASSFRQQTNYGYTF.

This chain's CDR3 is CASSARTGGIYEQYF. DNA of the CDR3: TGCGCCAGCAGCGCTCGGACAGGGGGAATTTACGAGCAGTACTTC. The chain employs TRBV4-1 and TRBJ2-7; 10 bases align to TRBD1. V shed 5 bases and J 4 bases; nucleotides not matched to a gene: 8. Germline V gene sequence: CDR1 MGHRA, CDR2 YSYEKL. The length of the CDR3 is 15 residues.

The chain has TRBV11-1 and TRBJ2-3; 7 bases fit TRBD2. The CDR3 sequence is 15 residues long. Germline trimming cut 5 bases from V and 4 bases from J; bases unmatched to any gene: 9. In germline, CDR1 is SGHAT, CDR2 FQDESV (reference sequence). CDR3 loop: CASSPGTREADTQYF. The CDR3 DNA is TGTGCCAGCAGCCCAGGGACTCGGGAGGCAGATACGCAGTATTTT.

This clone was seen a single time. The chain recombines TRBV5-1 with TRBJ2-5; D call uncertain. Germline lookup yields CDR1 SGHRS and CDR2 YFSETQ. The CDR3 length is 14 residues. With 0 bases removed from V and 0 bases from J, the gap between germline ends came to 6 bases. The CDR3 is CASSLVSDQETQYF. The DNA for the CDR3 is TGCGCCAGCAGCTTGGTTTCAGACCAAGAGACCCAGTACTTC. The full variable domain, with the rest looked up from reference TRBV5-1 and TRBJ2-5, is KAGVTQTPRYLIKTRGQQVTLSCSPISGHRSVSWYQQTPGQGLQFLFEYFSETQRNKGNFPGRFSGRQFSNSRSEMNVSTLELGDSALYLCASSLVSDQETQYFGPGTRLLVL.

V usage is TRBV7-3 and J usage is TRBJ2-2, with a tentative D call TRBD2 (5 bases). Trimming cost V 5 bases and J 1 base, with 17 bases left between them. The CDR3 is made up of 17 amino acids. Per germline, CDR1 SGHTA and CDR2 FQGTGA. The CDR3 is CASSPSPPGWNTGELFF. CDR3 sequence (DNA): TGTGCCAGCAGCCCCTCACCCCCGGGGTGGAACACCGGGGAGCTGTTTTTT.

CDR3 bases: TGTGCCTGGAGAGCAGGACTAGCGGGAGATTTCGGGGAGCTGTTTTTT. Residues: CAWRAGLAGDFGELFF. The chain combines TRBV30 with TRBJ2-2; 13 nucleotides line up with TRBD2. This CDR3 comprises 16 residues. Germline V gene data show CDR1 as GTSNPN and CDR2 as SVGIG (reference sequence). J lost 7 bases, V lost 3 bases, and 8 bases had no gene match.